Shown below are 9 T cell receptor beta chains from a single sample sequenced in a study of blood T cell repertoires in COVID-19. Clones were read by immunoSEQ multiplex PCR, and TCRdb kept only the in-frame ones, dropping some. The table includes 330,000 or so clones, 92% detected once. Sequencing used PBMCs or T cells enriched from blood (not recorded which). The source of these receptors is a woman aged 30 to 39 who had recovered from COVID-19.

This clone was seen once. The chain has TRBV2 and TRBJ1-2; 7 nucleotides align to TRBD1. The ends lost 5 bases at V and 4 bases at J; junction bases unmatched: 4. Germline values: CDR1 SNHLY, CDR2 FYNNEI. The CDR3 runs to 13 residues. Written as DNA, the CDR3 is TGTGCCAGCAGTCCGACAGGGCTCTATGGCTACACCTTC. Amino acid sequence: CASSPTGLYGYTF.

The V gene is TRBV12-3 or TRBV12-4, the J gene TRBJ1-1; D is perhaps TRBD1 (5 bases). V gave up 6 bases and J gave up 6 bases, with 11 bases separating them. The CDR3 extends over 12 amino acids. The CDR3 region has the DNA TGTGCCAGCAGGGAGAAGGGGTCTGAAGCTTTCTTT. This encodes CASREKGSEAFF.

The V gene is TRBV19, the J gene TRBJ1-1; TRBD1 is a possible D gene (5 bases). Germline lookup yields CDR1 LNHDA and CDR2 SQIVND (reference sequence). V lost 4 bases to trimming and J lost 7 bases, with 7 bases between them. CDR3 length: 11 residues. DNA of the CDR3: TGTGCCAGTAGTAGCAGGGTTGAAGCTTTCTTT. It translates to CASSSRVEAFF.

The V call is TRBV6-1, the J call TRBJ2-7; D may be TRBD1 (6 bases). The CDR3 contains 16 residues. Germline values: CDR1 MNHNS, CDR2 SASEGT. The V end was cut by 3 bases, the J end by 5 bases, with 20 bases between. CDR3 DNA sequence: TGTGCCAGCAGTGAGCTTGACAGGTCCGCTATCCACGAGCAGTACTTC. Protein product: CASSELDRSAIHEQYF.

CDR3 sequence: CASSLRGYTEAFF. The CDR3 bases are TGTGCCAGCAGCTTGCGGGGGTACACTGAAGCTTTCTTT. The rearrangement uses TRBV5-6 and TRBJ1-1, with D possibly being TRBD1 (5 bases). The CDR3 covers 13 residues. Germline V gene sequence: CDR1 SGHDT, CDR2 YYEEEE. V was pared by 1 base and J by 3 bases, with 7 bases between.

This chain connects TRBV5-6 to TRBJ1-2; no clear D gene. V was shortened by 0 bases and J by 2 bases, with 8 bases between the two germline ends. This CDR3 is built from 14 residues. Germline CDR1 reads SGHDT; CDR2 reads YYEEEE. The CDR3 region has the DNA TGTGCCAGCAGCTTGGGTGGGCCCAACTATGGCTACACCTTC. This sequence encodes CASSLGGPNYGYTF.

The chain joins TRBV12-3 or TRBV12-4 to TRBJ2-7, with 7 bases lining up with TRBD2. Losses at the gene ends were 3 bases for V and 5 bases for J; bases not matched to a gene: 1. The CDR3 has 12 residues. For the CDR3, the DNA is TGTGCCAGCAGTTTGGGGGGGAACGAGCAGTACTTC. Protein: CASSLGGNEQYF.

This rearrangement joins TRBV28 to TRBJ2-7; perhaps TRBD1 as D (6 bases). The V end lost 7 bases, the J end lost 3 bases, and 13 bases lay between the germline ends. CDR1 is MDHEN, CDR2 SYDVKM, per germline. The CDR3 is 13 residues long. In DNA form, the CDR3 reads TGTGCCAGCATTTCAGGACAGCTCTACGAGCAGTACTTC. Amino acid sequence: CASISGQLYEQYF.

This sequence joins TRBV6-5 and TRBJ2-2; possibly TRBD1 for D (5 bases). Germline CDR1 MNHEY, CDR2 SVGAGI. This CDR3 contains 15 residues. Trimming took off 5 bases at V and 4 bases at J, with 14 bases between the two ends. The CDR3 region is CASSPTGFGTGELFF. As DNA, the CDR3 is TGTGCCAGCAGTCCCACAGGCTTCGGCACCGGGGAGCTGTTTTTT.